This entry is about one T cell receptor (beta chain). These data originate in a study of yellow fever vaccine responses in identical twins. In TCRdb, the RT-PCR reads were re-called with MiXCR into one record per CDR3 protein. The sample lists roughly 2,200 distinct CDR3 sequences; 80% to 85% were seen once. The CDR3 is made up of 13 amino acids. Looked up from germline, CDR1 is SEHNR and CDR2 is FQNEAQ (reference sequence). V was cut by 5 bases and J by 4 bases, with 9 bases left in between. This chain joins TRBV7-9 and TRBJ2-1, with D tentatively TRBD1 (6 bases). This sample comprised T cells from blood (PBMCs), unsorted or a sorted subset (not recorded which), obtained before or after yellow fever vaccination (not recorded which). The receptor's source is a woman aged 18-29 years who received the yellow fever vaccine. CDR3 protein: CASSQGQYNEQFF. The CDR3 region has the DNA TGTGCCAGCAGCCAAGGACAGTACAATGAGCAGTTCTTC.